Sequencing of this TCR beta chain was carried out in a study of early T cells in non-severe SARS-CoV-2 infection. This clonotype was recorded a few times. Unique molecular identifiers were added to individual cDNA molecules. One entry per CDR3 protein, called by TCRdb with MiXCR from the 5' RACE reads. The sample includes approximately 60,000 distinct CDR3 sequences, 9.5% to 15% of them seen just once. Germline CDR1 and CDR2: SQVTM and ANQGSEA. V was pared by 6 bases and J by 6 bases, with 12 bases between. This CDR3 contains 12 residues. The rearrangement links TRBV29-1 to TRBJ2-1; no clear D gene. Sequencing input: whole blood. The clonotype comes from an adult who was a healthcare worker with PCR-confirmed SARS-CoV-2 infection or an uninfected control (not recorded which). The CDR3 sequence: CSVQVDFNEQFF. The CDR3 DNA follows: TGCAGCGTCCAGGTGGATTTCAATGAGCAGTTCTTC.